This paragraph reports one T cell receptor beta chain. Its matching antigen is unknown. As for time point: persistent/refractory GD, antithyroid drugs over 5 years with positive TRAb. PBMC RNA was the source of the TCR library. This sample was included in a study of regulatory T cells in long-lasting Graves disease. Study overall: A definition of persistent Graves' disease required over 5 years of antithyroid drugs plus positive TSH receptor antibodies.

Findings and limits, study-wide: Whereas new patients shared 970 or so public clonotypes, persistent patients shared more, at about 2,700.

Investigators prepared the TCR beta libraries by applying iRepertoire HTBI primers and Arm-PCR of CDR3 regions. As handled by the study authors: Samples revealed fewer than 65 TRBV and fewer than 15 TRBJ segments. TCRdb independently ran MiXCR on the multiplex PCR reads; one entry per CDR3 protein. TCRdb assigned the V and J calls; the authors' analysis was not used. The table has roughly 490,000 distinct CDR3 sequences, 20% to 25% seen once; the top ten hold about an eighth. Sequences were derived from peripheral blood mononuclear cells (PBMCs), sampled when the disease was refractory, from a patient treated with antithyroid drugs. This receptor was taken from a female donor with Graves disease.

CDR3 region: CATERDSANYGYTF. CDR3 sequence (DNA): TGTGCCACCGAAAGGGACTCAGCTAACTATGGCTACACCTTC. The V and J genes are TRBV28 and TRBJ1-2; tentative D call: TRBD1 (5 bases). Germline V gene lookup returns CDR1 MDHEN and CDR2 SYDVKM. V lost 10 bases and J lost 0, with 15 bases in between. The CDR3 consists of 14 residues.